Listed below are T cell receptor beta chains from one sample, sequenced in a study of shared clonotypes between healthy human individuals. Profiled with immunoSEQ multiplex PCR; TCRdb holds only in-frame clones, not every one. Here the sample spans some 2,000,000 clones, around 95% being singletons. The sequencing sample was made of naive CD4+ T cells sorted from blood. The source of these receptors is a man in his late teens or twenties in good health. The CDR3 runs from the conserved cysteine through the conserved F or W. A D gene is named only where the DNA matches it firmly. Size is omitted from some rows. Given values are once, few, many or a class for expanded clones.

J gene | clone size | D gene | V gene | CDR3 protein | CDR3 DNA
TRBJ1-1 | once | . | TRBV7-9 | CASLGRGNTEAFF | TGTGCCAGCCTCGGGAGGGGGAACACTGAAGCTTTCTTT
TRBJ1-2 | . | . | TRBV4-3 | CASSPMVDLNYGYTF | TGCGCCAGCAGCCCTATGGTTGATCTAAACTATGGCTACACCTTC
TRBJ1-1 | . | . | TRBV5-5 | CASSIRDKREYEAFF | TGTGCCAGCAGCATCCGGGACAAAAGAGAGTATGAAGCTTTCTTT
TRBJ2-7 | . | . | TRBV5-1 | CASSLEGGAREQYF | TGCGCCAGCAGCTTAGAAGGGGGGGCAAGAGAGCAGTACTTC
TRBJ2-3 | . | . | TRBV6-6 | CASSFGQSTDTQYF | TGTGCCAGCAGTTTCGGACAGTCCACAGATACGCAGTATTTT
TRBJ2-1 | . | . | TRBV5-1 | CASSLSLQSYNEQFF | TGCGCCAGCAGCTTATCTTTACAGAGCTACAATGAGCAGTTCTTC
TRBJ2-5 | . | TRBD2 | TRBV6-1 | CASSLGLAGGETQYF | TGTGCCAGCAGTCTAGGACTAGCGGGGGGAGAGACCCAGTACTTC
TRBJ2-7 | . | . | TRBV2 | CASSEYSHEQYF | TGTGCCAGCAGTGAATACTCACACGAGCAGTACTTC
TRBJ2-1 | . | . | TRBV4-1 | CASSQGVSNNEQFF | TGCGCCAGCAGCCAAGGGGTCTCCAACAATGAGCAGTTCTTC
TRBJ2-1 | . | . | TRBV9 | CASSPSDSYNEQFF | TGTGCCAGCAGCCCCTCGGACTCTTACAATGAGCAGTTCTTC
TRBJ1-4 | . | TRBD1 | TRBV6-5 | CASSYQQGVIEKLFF | TGTGCCAGCAGTTACCAACAGGGGGTTATTGAAAAACTGTTTTTT